Listed below are T cell receptor beta chains from one sample, sequenced in a study of T cell clonotyping in hematopoietic cell transplantation. The repertoire was sequenced with immunoSEQ multiplex PCR; TCRdb's copy has only in-frame clones and lacks some. Here the sample spans approximately 10,000 clones, 85% to 95% being singletons. The sample was peripheral blood mononuclear cells. Receptors were obtained from a woman aged 45-65 years in good health. Some clones in this sample may be carry-over from other donors' samples. Both conserved end residues are part of each CDR3. D genes are given only for firm matches. Rows give clone size only sometimes, using once, few, many, or a class for an expanded clone.

D: -
V: TRBV30
size: once
J: TRBJ1-6
CDR3: CAWSAQHSPLHF
DNA: TGTGCCTGGAGTGCTCAGCATTCACCCCTCCACTTT

D: -
V: TRBV14
size: -
J: TRBJ1-2
CDR3: CASSQVIRGGYTF
DNA: TGTGCCAGCAGCCAAGTGATCCGTGGTGGCTACACCTTC

D: -
V: TRBV7-9
size: -
J: TRBJ2-3
CDR3: CASSLAGYGDTQYF
DNA: TGTGCCAGCAGCTTAGCGGGGTACGGAGATACGCAGTATTTT

D: -
V: TRBV28
size: -
J: TRBJ1-2
CDR3: CASSFTGGYGYTF
DNA: TGTGCCAGCAGTTTCACGGGGGGCTATGGCTACACCTTC

D: -
V: TRBV11-2
size: -
J: TRBJ1-2
CDR3: CASSLEGSSNYGYTF
DNA: TGTGCCAGCAGCTTAGAGGGCAGTTCTAACTATGGCTACACCTTC

D: TRBD1
V: TRBV10-1
size: -
J: TRBJ1-1
CDR3: CASRTGGNTEAFF
DNA: TGCGCCAGCCGGACAGGGGGAAACACTGAAGCTTTCTTT

D: -
V: TRBV5-4
size: -
J: TRBJ1-2
CDR3: CASSLAPSATVGPRGYTF
DNA: TGTGCCAGCAGCTTGGCTCCCAGTGCGACAGTGGGGCCGAGGGGCTACACCTTC

D: TRBD1
V: TRBV10-3
size: -
J: TRBJ2-3
CDR3: CAISDPTTGGDTQYF
DNA: TGTGCCATCAGTGACCCAACCACAGGGGGAGATACGCAGTATTTT

D: -
V: TRBV5-1
size: -
J: TRBJ1-1
CDR3: CASSLPSLAEAFF
DNA: TGCGCCAGCAGCTTGCCATCACTTGCTGAAGCTTTCTTT

D: TRBD2
V: TRBV10-3
size: -
J: TRBJ2-3
CDR3: CAISDRTGTSGSDTQYF
DNA: TGTGCCATCAGTGATAGAACTGGGACTAGCGGATCAGATACGCAGTATTTT

D: -
V: TRBV4-3
size: -
J: TRBJ1-5
CDR3: CASSQIVRGQPQHF
DNA: TGCGCCAGCAGCCAAATTGTAAGGGGACAGCCCCAGCATTTT

D: -
V: TRBV11-2
size: -
J: TRBJ2-5
CDR3: CASSLEPAMAGETQYF
DNA: TGTGCCAGCAGCTTAGAACCGGCCATGGCCGGGGAGACCCAGTACTTC

D: -
V: TRBV7-2
size: -
J: TRBJ1-1
CDR3: CASSFWGSNTEAFF
DNA: TGTGCCAGCAGCTTTTGGGGATCGAACACTGAAGCTTTCTTT

D: TRBD1
V: TRBV14
size: -
J: TRBJ1-4
CDR3: CASSQGGTGYEKLFF
DNA: TGTGCCAGCAGCCAAGGGGGGACAGGGTACGAAAAACTGTTTTTT

D: -
V: TRBV5-4
size: -
J: TRBJ2-2
CDR3: CASSTETGANTGELFF
DNA: TGTGCCAGCAGCACTGAGACAGGCGCGAACACCGGGGAGCTGTTTTTT

D: TRBD2
V: TRBV4-3
size: -
J: TRBJ2-5
CDR3: CASKEGERGSGETQYF
DNA: TGCGCCAGCAAGGAGGGTGAGCGGGGGAGTGGAGAGACCCAGTACTTC

D: TRBD1
V: TRBV2
size: -
J: TRBJ2-3
CDR3: CASQPVGTAYSYF
DNA: TGTGCCAGCCAGCCGGTGGGGACAGCATACTCGTATTTT

D: -
V: TRBV10-3
size: -
J: TRBJ2-2
CDR3: CAISYTGTTTGTGELFF
DNA: TGTGCCATCAGTTATACCGGGACCACTACTGGCACCGGGGAGCTGTTTTTT

D: TRBD1
V: TRBV4-2
size: -
J: TRBJ2-1
CDR3: CASSQGQGAQFF
DNA: TGTGCCAGCAGCCAAGGACAGGGTGCTCAGTTCTTC

D: -
V: TRBV2
size: -
J: TRBJ1-2
CDR3: CASSGQLYGYTF
DNA: TGTGCCAGCAGTGGACAGCTCTATGGCTACACCTTC

D: TRBD1
V: TRBV7-8
size: -
J: TRBJ2-4
CDR3: CASSMGQGAGIQYF
DNA: TGTGCCAGCAGCATGGGACAGGGGGCTGGCATTCAGTACTTC

D: -
V: TRBV7-3
size: -
J: TRBJ1-1
CDR3: CASSPDRDTEAFF
DNA: TGTGCCAGCAGCCCGGACAGAGACACTGAAGCTTTCTTT

D: -
V: TRBV2
size: few
J: TRBJ1-2
CDR3: CASRETGIYTF
DNA: TGTGCCAGCAGGGAAACAGGGATCTACACCTTC

D: TRBD1
V: TRBV5-4
size: few
J: TRBJ2-1
CDR3: CASSSGTGYGGSYNEQFF
DNA: TGTGCCAGCAGCTCCGGGACAGGGTATGGAGGTTCCTACAATGAGCAGTTCTTC

D: TRBD2
V: TRBV10-3
size: -
J: TRBJ2-1
CDR3: CAISGVPSGGDNEQFF
DNA: TGTGCCATCAGTGGGGTGCCTAGCGGGGGAGACAATGAGCAGTTCTTC

D: TRBD2
V: TRBV5-4
size: -
J: TRBJ2-3
CDR3: CASSVSGTRSDTQYF
DNA: TGTGCCAGCAGCGTTTCCGGGACTAGGTCAGATACGCAGTATTTT

D: -
V: TRBV5-4
size: -
J: TRBJ1-1
CDR3: CASSDHREGTEAFF
DNA: TGTGCCAGCAGCGACCACAGGGAGGGCACTGAAGCTTTCTTT

D: TRBD2
V: TRBV5-3
size: -
J: TRBJ2-5
CDR3: CARSLGLAGVYQETQYF
DNA: TGTGCCAGAAGCTTGGGTCTAGCGGGAGTGTACCAAGAGACCCAGTACTTC

D: -
V: TRBV28
size: -
J: TRBJ2-7
CDR3: CASSPQEWSISYEQYF
DNA: TGTGCCAGCAGCCCCCAGGAGTGGTCCATCTCCTACGAGCAGTACTTC

D: TRBD1
V: TRBV6-1
size: -
J: TRBJ1-2
CDR3: CASSELTGPYGYTF
DNA: TGTGCCAGCAGTGAATTGACAGGGCCCTATGGCTACACCTTC

D: -
V: TRBV6-5
size: -
J: TRBJ1-2
CDR3: CASSPRIGGYTF
DNA: TGTGCCAGCAGCCCCAGGATAGGGGGCTACACCTTC

D: -
V: TRBV6-1
size: -
J: TRBJ1-1
CDR3: CASSEVSEAWTEAFF
DNA: TGTGCCAGCAGTGAAGTCAGCGAGGCGTGGACTGAAGCTTTCTTT

D: -
V: TRBV5-5
size: -
J: TRBJ2-2
CDR3: CASSLGATGNTGELFF
DNA: TGTGCCAGCAGCTTGGGGGCGACCGGGAACACCGGGGAGCTGTTTTTT

D: -
V: TRBV7-6
size: -
J: TRBJ1-1
CDR3: CASSFKQGTEAFF
DNA: TGTGCCAGCAGCTTCAAACAGGGCACTGAAGCTTTCTTT

D: TRBD1
V: TRBV6-6
size: -
J: TRBJ1-1
CDR3: CASRTGQGKNTEAFF
DNA: TGTGCCAGCAGAACCGGACAGGGGAAGAACACTGAAGCTTTCTTT

D: -
V: TRBV6-5
size: -
J: TRBJ1-6
CDR3: CASSYEGSRSPLHF
DNA: TGTGCCAGCAGTTACGAGGGGTCGAGGTCACCCCTCCACTTT

D: -
V: TRBV2
size: -
J: TRBJ1-1
CDR3: CASSQGTPPEAFF
DNA: TGTGCCAGCAGCCAAGGGACACCCCCTGAAGCTTTCTTT

D: TRBD2
V: TRBV14
size: -
J: TRBJ2-5
CDR3: CASSHSLAGGWYQETQYF
DNA: TGTGCCAGCAGCCACAGCCTAGCGGGGGGTTGGTACCAAGAGACCCAGTACTTC

D: TRBD2
V: TRBV5-4
size: -
J: TRBJ2-1
CDR3: CASSPGGVGYNEQFF
DNA: TGTGCCAGCAGCCCGGGAGGAGTCGGATACAATGAGCAGTTCTTC

D: -
V: TRBV14
size: -
J: TRBJ1-2
CDR3: CASSQFQGRSYGYTF
DNA: TGTGCCAGCAGCCAATTTCAGGGGAGAAGCTATGGCTACACCTTC